This T cell receptor beta chain derives from a study of vaccination and CD4 T cells after COVID-19. Treatment described: roughly ten-day PBMC culture with coronavirus spike peptide pools or control peptides (ViraFEST assay). Sequence data for DNA of cultured CD4+ T cells were generated by the Oncomine TCR Beta short-read assay. Each CDR3 protein gets one entry after TCRdb re-called the PCR reads with MiXCR. The sample lists about 14,000 distinct CDR3 sequences, about 29% occurring once. This clonotype was seen a few times. The antigen is not known. The source of this sequence is a human donor who received a COVID-19 vaccine. The sample in question was CD4+ T cells from blood, cultured in vitro, obtained before SARS-CoV-2 vaccination.

As DNA, the CDR3 is TGTGCCAGCAACTTGCAGTATTTT. Residues: CASNLQYF. This chain uses TRBV7-9 with TRBJ2-3; D ambiguous. CDR1 and CDR2 (germline): SEHNR, FQNEAQ (reference sequence). The CDR3 spans 8 residues. V shed 7 bases and J shed 11 bases, with 4 bases lying between them. Together with reference TRBV7-9 and TRBJ2-3, the CDR3 gives the full variable domain: DTGVSQNPRHKITKRGQNVTFRCDPISEHNRLYWYRQTLGQGPEFLTYFQNEAQLEKSRLLSDRFSAERPKGSFSTLEIQRTEQGDSAMYLCASNLQYFGPGTRLTVL.